Listed here is a single T cell receptor beta chain. Its matching antigen is unknown. The CDR3 is 14 amino acids. Deletions cut 2 bases from V and 6 bases from J, with 11 bases between. The germline CDR1 and CDR2 sequences are MNHEY and SVGAGI. Cultured CD4+ T cells had their DNA profiled by the Oncomine TCR Beta short-read assay. TCRdb reprocessed the PCR reads via MiXCR and lists one record per CDR3 protein. This table has more than 14,000 distinct CDR3 sequences, approximately 40% appearing once. Treatment defined: roughly 10-day PBMC culture with coronavirus spike peptide pools or control peptides (ViraFEST assay). This sample is part of a study of vaccination and CD4 T cells after COVID-19. As for the study in general: The interval from dose two to post-vaccine sampling had a median of 72 days, and it ranged from 14 to 241. Cultures acting as controls obtained a CEFX pool, an HIV-1 Nef pool, or no peptide.

This sequence originates from a human donor who had recovered from COVID-19. Sequencing used CD4+ T cells from blood, cultured in vitro. The J gene is TRBJ2-1, the V gene TRBV6-5; D possibly uses TRBD1 or TRBD2 (5 bases each). CDR3 in DNA: TGTGCCAGCAGTTACCCGGGGACGTCCAATGAGCAGTTCTTC. Its protein is CASSYPGTSNEQFF.